This T cell receptor (beta chain) is drawn from a study of OX40 agonist ivuxolimab in advanced cancers. The data were produced by immunoSEQ multiplex PCR, yet TCRdb's version contains in-frame clones alone and is incomplete. The repertoire includes 100,000 to 150,000 clones, 93% of them detected once, and approximately 0.93% sits in the top ten. The CDR3 contains 15 residues. CDR1 and CDR2 (germline): MNHEY, SMNVEV (reference sequence). After removal of 4 bases from V and 5 bases from J, the junction contained 6 bases not matched to a gene. The rearrangement links TRBV27 to TRBJ1-5, with 9 bases that match TRBD1. The TCR was taken from an adult with an advanced solid tumor such as melanoma, head and neck, liver or kidney cancer. The material was CD4+ or CD8+ T cells sorted from blood, obtained in a trial of the OX40 agonist ivuxolimab. The CDR3 loop is CASSWGQGGDQPQHF. DNA for the CDR3: TGTGCCAGCAGTTGGGGACAGGGTGGGGATCAGCCCCAGCATTTT.